This T cell receptor beta chain was recorded in a study of cytomegalovirus exposure and HLA in healthy donors. Study-wide background: A prior analysis found 100 million to 140 million unique TCR beta sequences from some 200 million T cells. Study outcomes and limitations: In a later analysis, productive TCRs from donors in an Asian-associated ancestry cluster reportedly carried fewer N-insertions than the cohort mean. Across HLA loci, a later analysis found differing TCR association rates, with DRB1 most and HLA-C fewest. Earlier findings revealed that most TCR beta V segments proved productive either about 87% or about 30% of the time.

Primers included in the PCR were 60 Vbeta and 13 Jbeta primers. Using immunoSEQ multiplex PCR, the repertoire was profiled, and TCRdb retains in-frame clones only, with some absent. The sample yields fewer than 200,000 clones, roughly 67% seen once. With regard to this clone: What it binds is not known.

V lost 2 bases to trimming and J lost 3 bases, with 11 bases between them. Germline CDR1 and CDR2: MNHEY and SMNVEV (reference sequence). CDR3 size: 15 residues. This chain links TRBV27 with TRBJ2-1; D is unresolved. The clonotype was recovered from a woman between 18 and 30 years old in good health and CMV-seropositive. Sequences were obtained from PBMCs. The CDR3 DNA reads as TGTGCCAGCAGTTTAGGGCAGGTCGGCTACAATGAGCAGTTCTTC. This encodes CASSLGQVGYNEQFF.